These 2 T cell receptor beta chains share one sample of origin, sequenced in a study of identical twins. A single record per CDR3 protein comes from TCRdb applying MiXCR to the 5' RACE reads. Of roughly 720,000 distinct CDR3 sequences detected, 15% to 20% appear once; the ten largest clones hold about an eighth. The sample was also linked to a second study, of T cells expressing NK-cell markers.

Source material: PBMCs. The receptor set was obtained from a woman aged 18-29 years in good health.

The V gene is TRBV7-9, the J gene TRBJ2-1; TRBD2 matches at 14 bases. V shed 5 bases and J 8 bases; nucleotides not matched to a gene: 8. The CDR3 totals 16 residues. CDR1 is SEHNR and CDR2 is FQNEAQ in the germline V gene (reference sequence). This CDR3 is CASSPHPGLAGDEQFF. In DNA form, the CDR3 reads TGTGCCAGCAGCCCCCACCCGGGACTAGCGGGAGATGAGCAGTTCTTC.

The chain is built from TRBV12-3 or TRBV12-4 and TRBJ1-1, with D unclear. Trimming stripped 6 bases from V and 2 bases from J, with 13 bases between. This CDR3 region has 14 residues. As DNA, the CDR3 is TGTGCCAGCAGGGGGTGGACGGCAAACACTGAAGCTTTCTTT. Its protein is CASRGWTANTEAFF.